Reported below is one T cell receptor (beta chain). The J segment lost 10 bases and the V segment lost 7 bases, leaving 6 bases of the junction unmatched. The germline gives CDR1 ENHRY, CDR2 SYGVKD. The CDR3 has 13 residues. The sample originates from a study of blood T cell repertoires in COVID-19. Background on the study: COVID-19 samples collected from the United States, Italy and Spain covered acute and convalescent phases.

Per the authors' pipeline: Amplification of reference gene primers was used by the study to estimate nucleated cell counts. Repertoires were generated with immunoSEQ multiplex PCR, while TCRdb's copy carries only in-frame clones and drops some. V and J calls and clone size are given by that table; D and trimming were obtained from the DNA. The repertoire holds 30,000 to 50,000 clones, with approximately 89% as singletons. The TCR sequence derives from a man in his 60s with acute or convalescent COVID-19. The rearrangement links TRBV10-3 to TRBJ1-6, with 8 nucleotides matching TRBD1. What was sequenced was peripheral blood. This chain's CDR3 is CAITGTGASPLHF. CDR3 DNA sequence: TGTGCCATCACGGGGACAGGAGCCTCACCCCTCCACTTT.